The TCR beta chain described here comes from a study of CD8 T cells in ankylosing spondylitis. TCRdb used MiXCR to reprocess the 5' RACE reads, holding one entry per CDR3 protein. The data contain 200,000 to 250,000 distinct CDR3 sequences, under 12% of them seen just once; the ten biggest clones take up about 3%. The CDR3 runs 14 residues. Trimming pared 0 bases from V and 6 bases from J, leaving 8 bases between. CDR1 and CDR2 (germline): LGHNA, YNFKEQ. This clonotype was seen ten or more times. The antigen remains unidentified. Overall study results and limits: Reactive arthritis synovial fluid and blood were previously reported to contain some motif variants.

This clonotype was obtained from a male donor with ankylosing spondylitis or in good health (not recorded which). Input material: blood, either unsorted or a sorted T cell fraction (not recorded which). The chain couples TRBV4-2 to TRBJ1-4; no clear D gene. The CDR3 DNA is TGTGCCAGCAGCCAAGATAGGGTAGATGAAAAACTGTTTTTT. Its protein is CASSQDRVDEKLFF.